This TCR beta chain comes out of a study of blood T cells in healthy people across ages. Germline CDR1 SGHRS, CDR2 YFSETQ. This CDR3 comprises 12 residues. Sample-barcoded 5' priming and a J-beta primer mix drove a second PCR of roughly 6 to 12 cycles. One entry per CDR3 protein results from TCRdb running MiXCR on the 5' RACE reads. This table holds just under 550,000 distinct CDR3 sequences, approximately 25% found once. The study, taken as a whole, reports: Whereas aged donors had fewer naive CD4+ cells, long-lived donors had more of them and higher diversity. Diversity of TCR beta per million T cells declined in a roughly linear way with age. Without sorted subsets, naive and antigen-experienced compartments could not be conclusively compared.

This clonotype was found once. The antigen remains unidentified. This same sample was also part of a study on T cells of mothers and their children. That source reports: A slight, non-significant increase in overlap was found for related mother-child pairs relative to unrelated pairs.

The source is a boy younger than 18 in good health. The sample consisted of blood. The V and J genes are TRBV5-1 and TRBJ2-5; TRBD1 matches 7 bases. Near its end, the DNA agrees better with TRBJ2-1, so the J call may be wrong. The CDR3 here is CASIGDRDEQFF. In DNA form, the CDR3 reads TGCGCCAGCATCGGAGACAGGGATGAGCAGTTCTTC.